This T cell receptor beta chain is from a study of CXCR3-negative and CXCR3-positive naive CD8 T cells. Whole-study context: The libraries together contributed about 130 million TRB reads, each supplying about 1.5 +/- 0.3 million. Study-level results: Naive CXCR3-positive cells had TRB CDR3s more hydrophobic than those of CXCR3-negative naive cells.

Worth noting for this clonotype: No antigen is known for it.

Preparation of TRB cDNA libraries relied on 5' RACE carrying UMI labels. TCRdb re-called the 5' RACE reads, yielding one record per CDR3 amino acid sequence without DNA. The sample shows 50,000 or so distinct CDR3 sequences, and about 0.61% sits with its ten largest clones. The CDR3 runs 13 residues. Germline CDR1 and CDR2: SGHDN and FVKESK. Material for sequencing was naive CXCR3+ CD8+ T cells from blood. The subset here: CD45RO-CCR7+CD27+CD95- naive CD8+ T cells expressing CXCR3 (TNR3+). V gene TRBV14 combines with J gene TRBJ2-3. The TCR originated in a human donor in good health. Some clones in this sample may be carry-over from other donors' samples. The CDR3: CASSRTRTDTQYF.